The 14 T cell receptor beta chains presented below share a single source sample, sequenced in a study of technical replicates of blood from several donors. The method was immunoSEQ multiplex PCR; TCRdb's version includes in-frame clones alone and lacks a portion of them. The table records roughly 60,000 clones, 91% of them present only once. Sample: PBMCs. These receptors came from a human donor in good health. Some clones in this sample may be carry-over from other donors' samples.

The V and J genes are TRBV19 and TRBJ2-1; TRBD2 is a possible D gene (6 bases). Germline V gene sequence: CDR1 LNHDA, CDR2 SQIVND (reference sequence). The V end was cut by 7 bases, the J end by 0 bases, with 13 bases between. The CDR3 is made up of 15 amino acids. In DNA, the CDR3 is TGTGCCAGTACCCCCGGAGGGAGCTCCTACAATGAGCAGTTCTTC. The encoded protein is CASTPGGSSYNEQFF.

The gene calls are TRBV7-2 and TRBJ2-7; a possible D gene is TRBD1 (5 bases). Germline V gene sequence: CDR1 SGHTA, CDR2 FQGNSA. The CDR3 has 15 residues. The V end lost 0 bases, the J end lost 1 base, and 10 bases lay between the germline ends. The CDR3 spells CASSLAVDRSYEQYF. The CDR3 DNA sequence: TGTGCCAGCAGCTTAGCGGTAGACAGATCCTACGAGCAGTACTTC.

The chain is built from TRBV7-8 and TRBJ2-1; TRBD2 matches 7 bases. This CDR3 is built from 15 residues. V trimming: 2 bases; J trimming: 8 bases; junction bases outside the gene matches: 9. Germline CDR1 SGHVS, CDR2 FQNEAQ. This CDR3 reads CASSLYREAGDEQFF. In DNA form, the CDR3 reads TGTGCCAGCAGCTTATATCGGGAGGCCGGGGATGAGCAGTTCTTC.

The CDR3 is CASSLDNSLGAHEQFF. CDR3 in DNA: TGTGCCAGCAGCTTAGATAATTCTCTTGGGGCCCATGAGCAGTTCTTC. The V and J genes are TRBV11-3 and TRBJ2-1, with D maybe TRBD1 (5 bases). The CDR3 length is 16 residues. CDR1 SGHNT and CDR2 YENEEA come from the germline V gene. V lost 0 bases, J lost 8 bases, and 17 bases lay in between.

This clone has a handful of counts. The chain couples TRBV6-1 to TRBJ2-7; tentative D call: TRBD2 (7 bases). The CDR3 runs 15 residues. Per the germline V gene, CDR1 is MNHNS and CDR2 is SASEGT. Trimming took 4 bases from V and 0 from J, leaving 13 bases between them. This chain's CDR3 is CASSAEGGSSYEQYF. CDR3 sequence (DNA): TGTGCCAGCAGTGCCGAGGGGGGGAGCTCCTACGAGCAGTACTTC.

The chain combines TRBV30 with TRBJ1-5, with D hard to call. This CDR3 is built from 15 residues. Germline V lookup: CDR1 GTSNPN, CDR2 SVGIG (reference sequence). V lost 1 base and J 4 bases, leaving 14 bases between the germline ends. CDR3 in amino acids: CAWSGQRPENQPQHF. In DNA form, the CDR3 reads TGTGCCTGGAGTGGCCAGAGACCGGAGAATCAGCCCCAGCATTTT.

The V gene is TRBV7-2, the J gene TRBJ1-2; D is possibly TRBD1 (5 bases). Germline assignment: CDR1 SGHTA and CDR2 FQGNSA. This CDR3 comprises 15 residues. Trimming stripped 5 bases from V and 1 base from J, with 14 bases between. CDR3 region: CASSGAGSVNYGYTF. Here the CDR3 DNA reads TGTGCCAGCAGCGGAGCAGGGTCCGTTAACTATGGCTACACCTTC.

The CDR3: CASSLEGVEAFF. CDR3 bases: TGTGCCAGCAGCTTAGAGGGGGTAGAAGCTTTCTTT. V and J are TRBV7-9 and TRBJ1-1; D might be TRBD1 (6 bases). Trimming cost V 1 base and J 8 bases, with 8 bases left between them. The germline gives CDR1 SEHNR, CDR2 FQNEAQ (reference sequence). The CDR3 has 12 amino acids.

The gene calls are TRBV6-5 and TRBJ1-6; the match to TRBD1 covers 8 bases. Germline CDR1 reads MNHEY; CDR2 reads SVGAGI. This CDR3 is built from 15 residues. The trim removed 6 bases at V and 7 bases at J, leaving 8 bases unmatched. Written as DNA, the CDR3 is TGTGCCAGCAGACAGAACAGGGGGGAAAATTCACCCCTCCACTTT. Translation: CASRQNRGENSPLHF.

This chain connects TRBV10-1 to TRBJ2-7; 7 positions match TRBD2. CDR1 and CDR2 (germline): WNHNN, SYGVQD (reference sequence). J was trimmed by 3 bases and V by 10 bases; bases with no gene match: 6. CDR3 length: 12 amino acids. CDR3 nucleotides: TGCGCCATCACCGGGACTATCTACGAGCAGTACTTC. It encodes CAITGTIYEQYF.

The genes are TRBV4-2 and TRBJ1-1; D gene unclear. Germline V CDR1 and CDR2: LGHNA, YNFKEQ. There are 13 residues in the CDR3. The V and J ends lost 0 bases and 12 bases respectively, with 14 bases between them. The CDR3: CASSQDKWRDPFF. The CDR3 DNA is TGTGCCAGCAGCCAAGATAAATGGAGGGATCCTTTCTTT.

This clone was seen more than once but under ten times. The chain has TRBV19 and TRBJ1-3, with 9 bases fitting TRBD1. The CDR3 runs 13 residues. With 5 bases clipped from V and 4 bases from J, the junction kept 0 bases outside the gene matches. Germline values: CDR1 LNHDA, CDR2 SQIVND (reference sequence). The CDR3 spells CASSGTGGNTIYF. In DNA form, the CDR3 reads TGTGCCAGTAGTGGGACAGGGGGAAACACCATATATTTT. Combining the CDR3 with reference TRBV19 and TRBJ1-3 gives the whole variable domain DGGITQSPKYLFRKEGQNVTLSCEQNLNHDAMYWYRQDPGQGLRLIYYSQIVNDFQKGDIAEGYSVSREKKESFPLTVTSAQKNPTAFYLCASSGTGGNTIYFGEGSWLTVV.

DNA of the CDR3: TGTGCCAGCAGCCACCCAAATTACGCCGGTAACTATGGCTACACCTTC. Its protein product is CASSHPNYAGNYGYTF. V usage is TRBV5-4 and J usage is TRBJ1-2; D not resolved. Trimming cost V 4 bases and J 1 base, with 17 bases left between them. Germline V lookup: CDR1 SGHNT, CDR2 YYREEE (reference sequence). This CDR3 comprises 16 residues.

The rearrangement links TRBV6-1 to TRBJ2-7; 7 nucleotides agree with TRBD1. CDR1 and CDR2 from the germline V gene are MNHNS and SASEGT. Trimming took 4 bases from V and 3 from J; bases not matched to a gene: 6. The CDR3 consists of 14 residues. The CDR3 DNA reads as TGTGCCAGCAGTGCGACAGGGAACTACTACGAGCAGTACTTC. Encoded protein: CASSATGNYYEQYF.